These 23 T cell receptor beta chains were sequenced from one sample in a study of shared clonotypes between healthy human individuals. Using immunoSEQ multiplex PCR, the repertoire was profiled, and TCRdb retains in-frame clones only, with some absent. The sample has over a million clones; 95% to 99% are singletons. The sample was naive CD4+ T cells sorted from blood. Sample subset: CD45RA+ positively selected. The receptors stem from a man between 25 and 39 years old in good health.

The chain uses TRBV9 and TRBJ2-1, with TRBD2 matching 12 bases. V lost 2 bases and J lost 1; bases outside the gene matches: 4. Per germline, CDR1 SGDLS and CDR2 YYNGEE. The CDR3 is 17 amino acids. CDR3 coding DNA: TGTGCCAGCAGCGTTTGGACTAGCGGGGATTCCTACAATGAGCAGTTCTTC. It encodes CASSVWTSGDSYNEQFF. Full variable domain (remainder filled in from reference TRBV9 and TRBJ2-1): DSGVTQTPKHLITATGQRVTLRCSPRSGDLSVYWYQQSLDQGLQFLIQYYNGEERAKGNILERFSAQQFPDLHSELNLSSLELGDSALYFCASSVWTSGDSYNEQFFGPGTRLTVL.

V and J are TRBV5-1 and TRBJ1-1, with D possibly TRBD1 on 5 matching bases. CDR1 and CDR2 (germline): SGHRS, YFSETQ. This CDR3 is built from 16 residues. V was pared by 4 bases and J by 3 bases, with 19 bases between. The CDR3 spells CASSDDVGPRDTEAFF. Written as DNA, the CDR3 is TGCGCCAGCAGCGATGATGTGGGGCCCCGGGACACTGAAGCTTTCTTT.

This chain joins TRBV7-2 and TRBJ2-1; 10 bases are shared with TRBD2. V lost 5 bases and J lost 5; bases outside the gene matches: 9. The CDR3 extends over 16 amino acids. Germline V CDR1 and CDR2: SGHTA, FQGNSA. CDR3: CASSPPSGRANNEQFF. In DNA form, the CDR3 reads TGTGCCAGCAGCCCCCCTAGCGGGAGAGCCAACAATGAGCAGTTCTTC.

The genes are TRBV5-1 and TRBJ2-7, with D perhaps TRBD1 (5 bases). Germline CDR1 and CDR2: SGHRS and YFSETQ. V was cut by 2 bases and J by 5 bases, with 14 bases left in between. The CDR3 is 14 residues long. The CDR3 here is CASSFGRAVHEQYF. The CDR3 DNA is TGCGCCAGCAGCTTTGGCAGGGCTGTACACGAGCAGTACTTC.

The chain joins TRBV18 to TRBJ2-7; D gene uncertain. Trimming pared 1 base from V and 4 bases from J, leaving 17 bases between. The CDR3 contains 16 residues. The germline V gene has CDR1 KGHSH and CDR2 LQKENI. The CDR3 loop is CASSPRAGASSYEQYF. Written as DNA, the CDR3 is TGTGCCAGCTCACCACGTGCCGGAGCCTCTTCGTACGAGCAGTACTTC.

This chain's CDR3 is CASSQDAAGSYNEQFF. The CDR3 region has the DNA TGCGCCAGCAGCCAAGATGCAGCGGGCTCCTACAATGAGCAGTTCTTC. The chain recombines TRBV4-1 with TRBJ2-1; tentative D call: TRBD2 (6 bases). Trimming removed 0 bases at V and 0 bases at J, with 9 bases between. The CDR3 spans 16 residues. CDR1 is MGHRA and CDR2 is YSYEKL in the germline V gene.

The rearrangement uses TRBV11-2 and TRBJ2-1; D could derive from TRBD1 or TRBD2 (7 bases each). The CDR3 extends over 15 amino acids. Between the trimmed V and J ends, which lost 2 bases and 8 bases, there was a span of 16 bases. Germline V lookup: CDR1 SGHAT, CDR2 FQNNGV. DNA for the CDR3: TGTGCCAGCAGCTTACGCCCCCCAGGGGGGGATGAGCAGTTCTTC. Residues: CASSLRPPGGDEQFF. Full variable domain (missing parts from reference TRBV11-2 and TRBJ2-1): EAGVAQSPRYKIIEKRQSVAFWCNPISGHATLYWYQQILGQGPKLLIQFQNNGVVDDSQLPKDRFSAERLKGVDSTLKIQPAKLEDSAVYLCASSLRPPGGDEQFFGPGTRLTVL.

The chain recombines TRBV18 with TRBJ2-7, with D unclear. This CDR3 is 14 amino acids long. The ends were cut back, 0 bases at V and 4 bases at J, with 10 bases in the middle. Germline CDR1 and CDR2: KGHSH and LQKENI. The DNA of the CDR3 is TGTGCCAGCTCACCACCAGCAACTCCTTACGAGCAGTACTTC. Its translation: CASSPPATPYEQYF. The variable domain in full, completed from reference TRBV18 and TRBJ2-7, reads NAGVMQNPRHLVRRRGQEARLRCSPMKGHSHVYWYRQLPEEGLKFMVYLQKENIIDESGMPKERFSAEFPKEGPSILRIQQVVRGDSAAYFCASSPPATPYEQYFGPGTRLTVT.

V usage is TRBV7-2 and J usage is TRBJ2-1, with D uncertain. The V and J ends lost 1 base and 4 bases respectively, with 8 bases between them. Germline V gives CDR1 SGHTA, CDR2 FQGNSA. This CDR3 has 14 amino acids. CDR3 nucleotides: TGTGCCAGCAGCTTAGTGCAGGTTTACAATGAGCAGTTCTTC. It translates to CASSLVQVYNEQFF.

In its sample, this clone was seen once. Here the CDR3 reads CAITSGTYEQYF. The CDR3 DNA reads TGTGCCATTACAAGCGGGACCTACGAGCAGTACTTC. The genes are TRBV10-3 and TRBJ2-7, with 7 bases fitting TRBD2. CDR3 size: 12 residues. Trimming took 9 bases from V and 2 from J; bases not matched to a gene: 4. Germline CDR1 ENHRY, CDR2 SYGVKD.

V and J are TRBV5-1 and TRBJ2-5, with TRBD1 identical over 9 bases. CDR3 length equals 15 residues. Per the germline V gene, CDR1 is SGHRS and CDR2 is YFSETQ. The V segment lost 4 bases and the J segment 5 bases; nucleotides outside the gene matches: 9. The CDR3 here is CASSSSGTGLETQYF. CDR3 DNA sequence: TGCGCCAGCAGCAGCTCCGGGACAGGGTTGGAGACCCAGTACTTC.

In DNA, the CDR3 is TGTGCCAGCAGTGGGGCGATGGGGAATCAGCCCCAGCATTTT. Translated, it gives CASSGAMGNQPQHF. The chain is built from TRBV6-1 and TRBJ1-5, with unresolved D. Germline V gene sequence: CDR1 MNHNS, CDR2 SASEGT. CDR3 length equals 14 residues. Trimming took 4 bases from V and 4 from J, leaving 11 bases between them.

The rearrangement uses TRBV29-1 and TRBJ2-5, with no clear D. Trimming left V 4 bases short and J 1 base short, with 10 bases between. This CDR3 comprises 13 residues. Looked up from germline, CDR1 is SQVTM and CDR2 is ANQGSEA. The CDR3 sequence: CSVGGPPQETQYF. The CDR3 nucleotides are TGCAGCGTTGGCGGCCCCCCCCAAGAGACCCAGTACTTC.

The chain couples TRBV9 to TRBJ2-3; D may be TRBD2 (6 bases). Germline V gene lookup returns CDR1 SGDLS and CDR2 YYNGEE. Trimming took off 3 bases at V and 5 bases at J, with 16 bases between the two ends. This CDR3 is built from 15 residues. Written as DNA, the CDR3 is TGTGCCAGCAGCGCTCTGGGGGGAGGAGGAGATACGCAGTATTTT. It encodes CASSALGGGGDTQYF.

Only one count was recorded for this clone. The chain employs TRBV9 and TRBJ1-2, with TRBD1 matching over 7 bases. Trimming took 5 bases from V and 4 from J; bases not matched to a gene: 5. The germline V gene encodes CDR1 SGDLS and CDR2 YYNGEE. This CDR3 comprises 13 residues. As DNA, the CDR3 is TGTGCCAGCAGAAATGGGACAGTCTATGGCTACACCTTC. It is translated as CASRNGTVYGYTF.

The J gene is TRBJ2-1, the V gene TRBV14, with TRBD1 matching over 7 bases. This CDR3 region has 17 residues. Germline V gene sequence: CDR1 SGHDN, CDR2 FVKESK. The trim removed 4 bases at V and 5 bases at J, leaving 14 bases unmatched. CDR3: CASSPHPWDSKNNEQFF. In DNA form, the CDR3 reads TGTGCCAGCAGCCCCCACCCCTGGGACAGTAAGAACAATGAGCAGTTCTTC.

The V call is TRBV18, the J call TRBJ2-4, with 7 bases identical to TRBD1. Germline V CDR1 and CDR2: KGHSH, LQKENI. The CDR3 sequence is 17 residues long. Losses at the gene ends were 2 bases for V and 6 bases for J; bases not matched to a gene: 13. The CDR3 reads CASSPSRLGQALNIQYF. The CDR3 nucleotides read TGTGCCAGCTCACCAAGTCGTCTAGGACAGGCATTAAACATTCAGTACTTC.

The V gene is TRBV4-3, the J gene TRBJ2-3; tentative D call: TRBD1 (7 bases). Looked up from germline, CDR1 is LGHNA and CDR2 is YSLEER. This CDR3 region has 17 residues. V dropped 0 bases and J dropped 0 bases, with 13 bases sitting between them. The CDR3 DNA follows: TGCGCCAGCAGCCAAGATGGAGGGACAGTTAGCACAGATACGCAGTATTTT. Protein product: CASSQDGGTVSTDTQYF.

The CDR3 sequence: CASSSPARGGNEQFF. For the CDR3, the DNA is TGTGCCAGCAGTTCCCCAGCGAGAGGGGGCAATGAGCAGTTCTTC. This chain uses TRBV27 with TRBJ2-1; D possibly corresponds to TRBD1 (6 bases). The germline V and J ends were trimmed by 4 bases and 6 bases, with 16 bases remaining between them. The germline gives CDR1 MNHEY, CDR2 SMNVEV (reference sequence). CDR3 length equals 15 residues.

The rearrangement uses TRBV6-5 and TRBJ2-3, with 9 nucleotides matching TRBD2. Germline CDR1 reads MNHEY; CDR2 reads SVGAGI. There are 15 residues in the CDR3. Trimming cost V 6 bases and J 4 bases; bases outside gene matches: 8. The CDR3 here is CASRPRTSAADTQYF. CDR3 DNA sequence: TGTGCCAGCAGGCCTCGGACTAGCGCAGCAGATACGCAGTATTTT.

The chain uses TRBV9 and TRBJ2-1; TRBD2 aligns across 12 bases. CDR1 and CDR2 (germline): SGDLS, YYNGEE. The V and J ends lost 1 base and 2 bases, in that order; junction bases with no gene match: 7. The CDR3 runs to 18 residues. The chain's CDR3 is CASSVRLAGGTTYNEQFF. CDR3 DNA: TGTGCCAGCAGCGTAAGGCTAGCGGGAGGGACGACCTACAATGAGCAGTTCTTC.

Concerning this clone: The sample has other DNA sequences that encode this CDR3 too. This sequence joins TRBV5-1 and TRBJ2-3; D not resolved. Germline V CDR1 and CDR2: SGHRS, YFSETQ. This CDR3 comprises 15 residues. Trimming pared 0 bases from V and 1 base from J, leaving 9 bases between. The CDR3 bases are TGCGCCAGCAGCTTGGTGGGCGGCCGCACAGATACGCAGTATTTT. As protein: CASSLVGGRTDTQYF. The whole variable domain, filled in from reference TRBV5-1 and TRBJ2-3, reads KAGVTQTPRYLIKTRGQQVTLSCSPISGHRSVSWYQQTPGQGLQFLFEYFSETQRNKGNFPGRFSGRQFSNSRSEMNVSTLELGDSALYLCASSLVGGRTDTQYFGPGTRLTVL.

The chain couples TRBV28 to TRBJ1-1; D gene unclear. V was cut by 7 bases and J by 8 bases, with 14 bases left in between. Germline V gene lookup returns CDR1 MDHEN and CDR2 SYDVKM. This CDR3 has 12 amino acids. CDR3 sequence reads: CASNPPRGEAFF. DNA for the CDR3: TGTGCCAGCAATCCGCCCCGCGGGGAAGCTTTCTTT. The variable domain in full, completed from reference TRBV28 and TRBJ1-1, reads DVKVTQSSRYLVKRTGEKVFLECVQDMDHENMFWYRQDPGLGLRLIYFSYDVKMKEKGDIPEGYSVSREKKERFSLILESASTNQTSMYLCASNPPRGEAFFGQGTRLTVV.